This T cell receptor (beta chain) was captured by sequencing in a study of blood T cell repertoires in COVID-19 (TCRdb year 2020). Concerning the study at large: Samples from collaborators originated in the United States, Italy and Spain and spanned both the acute and convalescent phases of COVID-19. The repertoires were released in a freely available public database meant as a resource for research on the immune response to SARS-CoV-2. HLA class I and class II types, where available, came from metadata supplied by the sample provider rather than from assay-based typing. Samples came from the ongoing ImmuneRACE study (first 160 participants) plus 1,254 subjects from 6 global collaborators. Subjects who had been exposed to COVID-19, were actively infected with it, or had recovered from it provided the deeply sampled blood TCRbeta repertoires that made up the dataset. The sample metadata nearly always contained a de-identified subject ID, COVID-19 status, age in years and sex. The material from the prospective study consisted of cDNA or gDNA derived from T cells, B-cell-depleted T cells, or PBMCs.

TCRbeta CDR3 regions were amplified from genomic DNA by means of the immunoSEQ Assay, a bias-controlled multiplex PCR. Per the source publication's procedure: Nucleated cell counts per sample were estimated from amplification of reference gene primers within the assay. To quantify the absolute abundance of each unique TCRbeta CDR3 rearrangement, sequence reads were collapsed and filtered. For each sample, productive Simpson clonality was calculated as the square root of Simpson's diversity index over productive rearrangements. The immuneACCESS repertoire file appears here via TCRdb, limited to in-frame rearrangements. These files lack a portion of the clones; in checked studies, under half of the deficit traces to unresolved V genes, and the cause of the others is not known. V, J and clone size are those of that table, while D and trimming were read from the DNA. The sample table contains approximately 290,000 clones; only one count was recorded for about 86% of them. The ten largest clones represent 15% to 19% of the sample.

CDR1 and CDR2 are drawn from the germline V gene: SQVTM, ANQGSEA. The CDR3 covers 15 residues, taking in both the cysteine and the phenylalanine. Just the 45-base CDR3 DNA is kept, in frame starting at base 1. V is cut back by 7 bases and J by 5 bases, with 8 bases in the junction unmatched. The study at large found these results: How much clinical and demographic metadata was included differed by source and by participant, and the metadata was provided uncurated.

With respect to this clone: Its antigen target is currently unknown. Base qualities are missing; no much larger clone stands one base away.

One collaborating source in Seattle enrolled patients while the patients were actively infected and followed the patients over time throughout the course of disease. Collaborating institutions collected whole blood in K2EDTA tubes following their own protocols. For TCRbeta analysis, collaborators shipped samples as frozen whole blood, isolated PBMCs, or DNA extracted from either of those sample types. The chain joins TRBV29-1 to TRBJ2-1, with 13 bases matching TRBD2. This sequence originates from a person aged 65 to 85 with COVID-19, enrolled during active disease. The specimen was peripheral blood. The DNA sequence follows: TGCAGCGGTGGCGGGGGACTAGCGGGACACAATGAGCAGTTCTTC. This sequence encodes CSGGGGLAGHNEQFF.